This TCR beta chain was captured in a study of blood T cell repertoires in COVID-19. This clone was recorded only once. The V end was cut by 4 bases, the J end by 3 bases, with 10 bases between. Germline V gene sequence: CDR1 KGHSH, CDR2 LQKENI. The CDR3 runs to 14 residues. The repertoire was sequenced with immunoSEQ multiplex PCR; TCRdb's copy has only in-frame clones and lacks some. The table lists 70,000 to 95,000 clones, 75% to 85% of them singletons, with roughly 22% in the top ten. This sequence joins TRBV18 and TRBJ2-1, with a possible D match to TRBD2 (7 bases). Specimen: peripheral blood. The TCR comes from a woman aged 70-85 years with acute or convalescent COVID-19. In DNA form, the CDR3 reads TGTGCCAGCTCACAGGGGGGGGGCTACAATGAGCAGTTCTTC. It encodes CASSQGGGYNEQFF.